The entry below gives a single TCR beta chain sequence along with its context. Its antigen is unknown. No qualities accompany the bases; no much larger clone lies one base away. This entry comes from a study of OX40 agonist ivuxolimab in advanced cancers. About the study as a whole: Ivuxolimab was an agonistic, fully human IgG2 monoclonal antibody directed against OX40 (CD134), a costimulatory receptor. Intravenous ivuxolimab was administered to patients every 2 weeks at six dose levels: 0.01, 0.1, 0.3, 1.5, 3 and 10 mg/kg. Of the roughly 51 patients in dose escalation, about 20 had hepatocellular carcinoma, some 15 had melanoma, 9 had renal cell carcinoma and 9 had head and neck cancer. The dose-escalation cohort was 82.7% male with a mean age of about 60 years, ranging from roughly 20 to 80. Patients were allowed to have had prior anti-PD-1, anti-PD-L1 or anti-CTLA-4 therapy, and more than 35% of the dose-escalation patients had been treated with checkpoint inhibitors. Partial responses occurred in three dose-escalation patients: two with cutaneous melanoma and one with hepatocellular carcinoma. Peripheral TCRbeta sequencing was intended to test whether TCR sequence diversity was altered and clonal T-cell expansion was caused by ivuxolimab. The paper covers the monotherapy dose-escalation part of the phase I ivuxolimab trial, which included N ≈ 54 patients.

What the research found in general, with its limitations: Low levels of normalized T-cell clonal expansion were also seen in some nonresponding patients. Antigen specificity was not determined for the clonally expanded peripheral T cells. After ivuxolimab, expanded clones were on average more numerous among CD8+ T cells than among CD4+ T cells. Partial responders in the 0.1-3.0 mg/kg groups had among the lowest normalized peripheral clonal expansion, especially among CD8+ T cells. At doses of 0.1 to 3.0 mg/kg, clonal expansion of both CD4+ and CD8+ blood T cells was observed from baseline to week 6.

Inclusive of the bounding cysteine and valine, the CDR3 is 15 residues long. Only CDR3 DNA remains: 45 bases, in frame from the first base. Based on the germline V gene, the CDR1 and CDR2 sequences are SGHTA and FQGNSA. V loses 5 bases at its end and J loses 2 bases; junction bases beyond the gene matches: 7. The trial excluded patients who had a history of autoimmune disease or were on systemic immunosuppression. Peripheral blood for TCR sequencing was collected from all dose cohorts at baseline, on cycle 4 day 1, and on cycle 7 day 1. The samples were taken from a phase I, first-in-human, multicenter, open-label dose-escalation trial of ivuxolimab. Adults with locally advanced or metastatic melanoma, renal cell, hepatocellular, or head and neck squamous cell carcinoma were enrolled in the trial. CD4+ and CD8+ T cells were sorted separately from peripheral blood before TCR sequencing. Genomic DNA was extracted from sorted cells for sequencing of the TCRbeta CDR3 region. The immunoSEQ Assay was used to sequence the TCRbeta CDR3 regions. TCRdb's version of the immuneACCESS table is confined to in-frame rearrangements and falls short of the full clone set. An unresolved V gene accounts for under half of the shortfall where checked; the remainder is of unknown origin. The sample records 60,000 to 70,000 clones, about four fifths of which are singletons. Of the sample, 4.5% to 6% falls within the top ten clones.

The sample here was CD4+ or CD8+ T cells sorted from blood, taken in a trial of the OX40 agonist ivuxolimab. The TCR originated in an adult with an advanced solid tumor such as melanoma, head and neck, liver or kidney cancer. The chain is made from TRBV7-2 and TRBJ2-7, and TRBD1 aligns with 9 junction nucleotides. The DNA reads as follows: TGTGCCAGCAGCGCCGACAGGGGGGGAACCTACGAGCAGTACGTC. Translation gives CASSADRGGTYEQYV.